This T cell receptor beta chain was observed in a study of T cell responses to AZD1222 COVID-19 vaccine. Study results and caveats: Distributed over spike, vaccine-associated CD4 TCRs predominated at 160-218 and 743-854. Most donors were white British, females outnumbered males, and clonal diversity was possibly underestimated. Without day 14 samples, only post-peak T cell repertoires were studied.

Clones were read by immunoSEQ multiplex PCR, and TCRdb kept only the in-frame ones, dropping some. Of tens of thousands of clones listed, about 80% are singletons. With respect to this clone: Its antigen is not known.

V lost 0 bases and J 4 bases, leaving 12 bases between the germline ends. This CDR3 region has 15 residues. Germline V gene sequence: CDR1 MNHEY, CDR2 SMNVEV (reference sequence). The chain combines TRBV27 with TRBJ1-2; the D gene is possibly TRBD1 (5 bases). This TCR derives from an adult who received the AZD1222 COVID-19 vaccine. Source: peripheral blood, taken 28 days after the second AZD1222 dose. The CDR3 region is CASSLSPDSRYGYTF. The DNA of the CDR3 is TGTGCCAGCAGTTTATCCCCCGACAGCCGCTATGGCTACACCTTC.